This T cell receptor (beta chain) was sequenced for a study of control samples from healthy donors and cancer patients (dated by TCRdb to the early 2020s). Libraries came from the immunoSEQ multiplex PCR assay. TCRdb obtained this table from immuneACCESS and retained in-frame rearrangements with V and J assigned. These tables miss some clones; where compared with another copy, unresolved V genes account for less than half of the shortfall, and the remainder is unexplained. For this sample there are about 50,000 clones; around nine tenths appear just once. Together, the top ten hold just under 40% of the sample. Concerning this clone itself: Its specific antigen is unknown. No per-base quality is available; no much larger clone lies one base away.

The TCR originated in a man aged 50-60 years with head and neck cancer. The sequencing sample was made of PBMCs.

CDR3 reads: CASSQDSDRSSEAFF. The nucleotide sequence reads as follows: TGCGCCAGCAGCCAGGACTCTGACAGGTCCTCTGAAGCTTTCTTT. The rearrangement joined TRBV4-3 to TRBJ1-1; the D segment could be TRBD1, given 6 matching bases. The germline V gene gives CDR1 as LGHNA and CDR2 as YSLEER. The junction carries 17 bases between V and J, which are trimmed by 3 bases and 6 bases respectively. The CDR3 measures 15 amino acids from cysteine to phenylalanine. The kept DNA is CDR3 alone, 45 bases in frame from the first base.